This TCR beta chain was found in a study of cytomegalovirus exposure and HLA in healthy donors. On the study more broadly: Researchers previously reported finding roughly 120 million unique TCR beta sequences from about 179 million T cells.

Primers for the PCR totalled 60 Vbeta and 13 Jbeta. Libraries were prepared by immunoSEQ multiplex PCR; TCRdb keeps only in-frame clonotypes and omits some of them. The record lists about 130,000 clones, of which the ten most abundant hold 2%. V was clipped by 5 bases and J by 2 bases; unmatched bases: 3. Per the germline V gene, CDR1 is ENHRY and CDR2 is SYGVKD. The CDR3 has 15 residues. Details on this clone: The antigen is undetermined.

General study findings and limits: Roughly uniform depth of sequencing across donors was assumed in presence/absence analyses. Sequencing had likely introduced a cluster of highly shared sequence variants as an artifact. Altogether, about 160 TCR beta chains were recorded as cytomegalovirus-associated.

Source material: PBMCs. This sequence joins TRBV10-3 and TRBJ2-7, with TRBD2 matching 13 bases. The sequence derives from a woman between 55 and 75 years old in good health and CMV-seronegative. DNA of the CDR3: TGTGCCATCAGTACCGGGACTAGCGGGGCCTACGAGCAGTACTTC. Translating gives CAISTGTSGAYEQYF.